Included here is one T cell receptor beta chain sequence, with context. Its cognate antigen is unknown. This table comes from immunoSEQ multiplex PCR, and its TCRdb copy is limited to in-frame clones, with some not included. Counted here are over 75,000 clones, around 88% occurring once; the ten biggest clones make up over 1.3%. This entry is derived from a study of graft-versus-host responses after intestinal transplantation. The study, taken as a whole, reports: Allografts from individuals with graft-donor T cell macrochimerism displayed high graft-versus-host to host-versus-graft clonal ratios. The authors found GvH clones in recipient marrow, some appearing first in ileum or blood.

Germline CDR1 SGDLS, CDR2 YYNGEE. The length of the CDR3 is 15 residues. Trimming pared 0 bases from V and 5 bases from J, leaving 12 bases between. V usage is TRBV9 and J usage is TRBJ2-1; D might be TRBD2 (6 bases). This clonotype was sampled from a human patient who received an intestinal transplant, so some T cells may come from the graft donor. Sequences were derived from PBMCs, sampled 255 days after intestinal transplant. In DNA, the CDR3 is TGTGCCAGCAGCGTAGATTGGGGCGGGGACAATGAGCAGTTCTTC. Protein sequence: CASSVDWGGDNEQFF.